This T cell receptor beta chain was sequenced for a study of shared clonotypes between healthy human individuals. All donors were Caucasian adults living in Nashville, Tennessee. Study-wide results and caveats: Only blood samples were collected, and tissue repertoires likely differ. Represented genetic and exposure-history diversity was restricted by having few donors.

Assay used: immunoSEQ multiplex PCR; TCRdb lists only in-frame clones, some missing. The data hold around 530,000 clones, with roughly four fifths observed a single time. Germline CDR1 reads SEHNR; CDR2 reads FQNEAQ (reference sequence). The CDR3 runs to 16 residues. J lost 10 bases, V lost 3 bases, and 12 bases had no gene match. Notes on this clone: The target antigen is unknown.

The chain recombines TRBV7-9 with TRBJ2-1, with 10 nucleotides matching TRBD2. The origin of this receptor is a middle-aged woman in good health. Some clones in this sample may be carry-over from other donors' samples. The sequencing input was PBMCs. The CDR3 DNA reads TGTGCCAGCAGCTTGGGAACCGGGACTAGCGCCGGGGAGCAGTTCTTC. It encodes CASSLGTGTSAGEQFF.